The 3 T cell receptor beta chains presented below share a single source sample, sequenced in a study of blood T cell repertoires in COVID-19. Clones were read by immunoSEQ multiplex PCR, and TCRdb kept only the in-frame ones, dropping some. The data show roughly 140,000 clones, approximately 80% seen once. Material for sequencing was peripheral blood. The receptors come from a woman between 45 and 65 years old with acute or convalescent COVID-19.

This chain joins TRBV7-2 and TRBJ2-7; D might be TRBD1 (5 bases). Trimming removed 1 base from V and 4 bases from J, with 11 bases in between. The CDR3 contains 14 residues. Germline-derived CDR1 and CDR2 are SGHTA and FQGNSA. CDR3 in amino acids: CASSLEQGWYEQYF. Written as DNA, the CDR3 is TGTGCCAGCAGCTTAGAGCAGGGATGGTACGAGCAGTACTTC.

The gene calls are TRBV28 and TRBJ2-7, with 8 bases fitting TRBD2. J gave up 3 bases and V 7 bases, and 5 bases lay outside the gene matches. This CDR3 region has 13 residues. Looked up from germline, CDR1 is MDHEN and CDR2 is SYDVKM. The CDR3 nucleotides are TGTGCCAGCAACCGGGGGGGGATCTACGAGCAGTACTTC. Translating gives CASNRGGIYEQYF.

This clone was picked up one time. V gene TRBV18 combines with J gene TRBJ1-4; possible D gene TRBD1, 5 bases. V lost 6 bases and J 4 bases, leaving 15 bases between the germline ends. This CDR3 spans 15 amino acids. Germline lookup yields CDR1 KGHSH and CDR2 LQKENI. The CDR3 DNA sequence: TGTGCCAGCTCTCGGGGGACGGATGGTAATGAAAAACTGTTTTTT. This encodes CASSRGTDGNEKLFF. Complete variable domain (other parts from reference TRBV18 and TRBJ1-4): NAGVMQNPRHLVRRRGQEARLRCSPMKGHSHVYWYRQLPEEGLKFMVYLQKENIIDESGMPKERFSAEFPKEGPSILRIQQVVRGDSAAYFCASSRGTDGNEKLFFGSGTQLSVL.